This TCR beta chain was sequenced during a study of blood T cells in healthy people across ages. Then a second PCR, running about 6 to 11 cycles, was carried out with a sample-barcoded 5' primer and a J-beta primer mix. TCRdb used MiXCR to reprocess the 5' RACE reads, holding one entry per CDR3 protein. The sample includes roughly 1.9 million distinct CDR3 sequences, 30% to 40% of them seen just once. To note about this clonotype: Its antigen is currently unknown.

Trimming cost V 0 bases and J 9 bases, with 8 bases left between them. The CDR3 contains 11 residues. In germline, CDR1 is DFQATT, CDR2 SNEGSKA (reference sequence). Total RNA amounts of at least 6 micrograms were extracted per sample. Study-level points and caveats: Estimates based on one million T cells were treated as lower bounds.

The J gene is TRBJ1-1, the V gene TRBV20-1, with unresolved D. This clonotype originated in a human donor in good health. The material sequenced was blood. The CDR3 region has the DNA TGCAGTGCTAGAGATCGCGGACAAGCTTTCTTT. This codes for CSARDRGQAFF.